Shown below are 18 T cell receptor beta chains from a single sample sequenced in a study of blood T cells in healthy people across ages. Alongside a J-beta primer mix, a sample-barcoded 5' primer served in a second PCR lasting about 7 to 12 cycles. One entry per CDR3 protein, called by TCRdb with MiXCR from the 5' RACE reads. This sample has some 1.6 million distinct CDR3 sequences, with about 35% found just once. Sequenced material: blood. The origin of the receptors is a woman in her 30s in good health.

This clonotype was observed at least ten times. V is TRBV12-3 or TRBV12-4 and J is TRBJ2-3; D gene uncertain. This CDR3 is built from 13 residues. The V and J ends lost 8 bases and 0 bases respectively, with 9 bases between them. CDR3 coding DNA: TGTGCCAGCTCTCGGGTTAGCACAGATACGCAGTATTTT. This codes for CASSRVSTDTQYF.

The CDR3 here is CSATSNYEQFF. DNA of the CDR3: TGCAGTGCTACCAGCAACTACGAGCAGTTCTTC. V is TRBV20-1 and J is TRBJ2-1, with unresolved D. V lost 4 bases to trimming and J lost 10 bases, with 11 bases between them. This CDR3 region has 11 residues. Germline CDR1 reads DFQATT; CDR2 reads SNEGSKA (reference sequence).

The chain uses TRBV2 and TRBJ2-7; D not certain. CDR1 is SNHLY, CDR2 FYNNEI, per germline. This CDR3 comprises 15 residues. V gave up 3 bases and J gave up 2 bases, with 14 bases separating them. CDR3 amino acids: CASSDVSKSPYEQYF. For the CDR3, the DNA is TGTGCCAGCAGTGACGTGTCGAAGTCGCCCTACGAGCAGTACTTC.

V usage is TRBV3-1 and J usage is TRBJ2-5; D gene ambiguous. The J call is in doubt because the DNA end fits TRBJ2-7 better. CDR1 is LGHDT and CDR2 is YNNKEL in the germline V gene (reference sequence). The CDR3 spans 12 residues. The CDR3 sequence is CASSQVQAEQYF. Here the CDR3 DNA reads TGTGCCAGCAGCCAAGTGCAGGCCGAGCAGTACTTC.

This clonotype has just a few counts. V is TRBV27 and J is TRBJ2-7, with D possibly called TRBD1 or TRBD2 (6 bases each). Trimming took off 6 bases at V and 4 bases at J, with 16 bases between the two ends. The germline CDR1 and CDR2 sequences are MNHEY and SMNVEV (reference sequence). This CDR3 has 14 amino acids. The CDR3 protein is CASREEGGLYEQYF. For the CDR3, the DNA is TGTGCCAGCAGGGAGGAGGGGGGCTTATACGAGCAGTACTTC.

The chain combines TRBV5-1 with TRBJ2-7; 7 nucleotides agree with TRBD1. Germline V gene data show CDR1 as SGHRS and CDR2 as YFSETQ. The CDR3 contains 15 residues. J gave up 4 bases and V 0 bases, and 7 bases lay outside the gene matches. In DNA form, the CDR3 reads TGCGCCAGCAGCTTGGGGTCAGGGGGACAATACGAGCAGTACTTC. This codes for CASSLGSGGQYEQYF.

The chain combines TRBV3-1 with TRBJ1-1, with D unresolved. CDR1 is LGHDT, CDR2 YNNKEL, per germline (reference sequence). Trimming shortened V by 5 bases and J by 4 bases, and 14 bases separated the two germline ends. This CDR3 region has 14 residues. The CDR3 nucleotides are TGTGCCAGCAGCTCTCGGCCTGGGAGCACTGAAGCTTTCTTT. Protein: CASSSRPGSTEAFF.

The chain carries TRBV7-9 and TRBJ2-1; 10 bases map to TRBD2. This CDR3 comprises 15 residues. J gave up 3 bases and V 5 bases, and 4 bases lay outside the gene matches. Germline V CDR1 and CDR2: SEHNR, FQNEAQ (reference sequence). The CDR3 loop is CASSHSGGIYNEQFF. The CDR3, as DNA: TGTGCCAGCAGCCATAGCGGGGGGATCTACAATGAGCAGTTCTTC.

The gene calls are TRBV12-3 or TRBV12-4 and TRBJ2-5; 8 nucleotides match TRBD2. CDR3 length: 16 amino acids. The junction had 9 bases not matched to a gene; V was cut back by 6 bases and J by 0 bases. CDR3 nucleotide sequence: TGTGCCAGCAGCCCCCCGGCGGGGGGTTACCAAGAGACCCAGTACTTC. Translated, it gives CASSPPAGGYQETQYF.

In this sample, this clonotype turned up a few times. V usage is TRBV6-4 and J usage is TRBJ2-1; D remains ambiguous. Between the trimmed V and J ends, which lost 2 bases and 3 bases, there was a span of 14 bases. The CDR3 has 16 amino acids. Looked up from germline, CDR1 is MRHNA and CDR2 is SNTAGT. CDR3 loop: CASSDISGVGYNEQFF. CDR3 nucleotide sequence: TGTGCCAGCAGTGACATATCCGGAGTTGGCTACAATGAGCAGTTCTTC.

This clonotype has only a few counts. The chain carries TRBV7-3 and TRBJ1-1, with TRBD1 identical over 8 bases. This CDR3 comprises 12 residues. Germline-derived CDR1 and CDR2 are SGHTA and FQGTGA. With 5 bases clipped from V and 7 bases from J, the junction kept 3 bases outside the gene matches. In DNA, the CDR3 is TGTGCCAGCAGCCGAGACAGGGGTGAAGCTTTCTTT. This codes for CASSRDRGEAFF.

The chain combines TRBV12-3 or TRBV12-4 with TRBJ2-3, with D possibly matching TRBD2 (5 bases). Trimming left V 6 bases short and J 1 base short, with 11 bases between. The length of the CDR3 is 14 residues. For the CDR3, the DNA is TGTGCCAGCAGACTGGACTCCTGCACAGATACGCAGTATTTT. Its protein is CASRLDSCTDTQYF.

The chain combines TRBV9 with TRBJ1-5, with unresolved D. The CDR3 loop spans 15 amino acids. Germline V gene data show CDR1 as SGDLS and CDR2 as YYNGEE. The V and J ends lost 1 base and 0 bases respectively, with 8 bases between them. CDR3 sequence (DNA): TGTGCCAGCAGCGTATTGGGAGATAGCAATCAGCCCCAGCATTTT. Its translation is CASSVLGDSNQPQHF. Based on the CDR3 plus reference TRBV9 and TRBJ1-5, the full variable domain is DSGVTQTPKHLITATGQRVTLRCSPRSGDLSVYWYQQSLDQGLQFLIQYYNGEERAKGNILERFSAQQFPDLHSELNLSSLELGDSALYFCASSVLGDSNQPQHFGDGTRLSIL.

This clonotype turned up a few times. The chain combines TRBV4-1 with TRBJ2-6; D unresolved. The length of the CDR3 is 16 residues. The ends were cut back, 5 bases at V and 0 bases at J, with 11 bases in the middle. Germline V gene lookup returns CDR1 MGHRA and CDR2 YSYEKL. Here the CDR3 DNA reads TGCGCCAGCAGCTCTGATTGGATCTCTGGGGCCAACGTCCTGACTTTC. Translated, it gives CASSSDWISGANVLTF.

In DNA, the CDR3 is TGTGCCAGCTCACCATTGATGGGGAGCACAGATACGCAGTATTTT. Encoded protein: CASSPLMGSTDTQYF. V usage is TRBV18 and J usage is TRBJ2-3; no definite D call. CDR1 is KGHSH, CDR2 LQKENI, per germline. CDR3 length: 15 amino acids. V lost 2 bases to trimming and J lost 0 bases, with 9 bases between them.

As for this clonotype: A much larger clone is a single base away; this may be a read error. The chain links TRBV7-2 to TRBJ2-7; 12 positions match TRBD2. The trim removed 5 bases at V and 7 bases at J, leaving 6 bases unmatched. CDR3 length: 14 residues. Germline assignment: CDR1 SGHTA and CDR2 FQGNSA. The CDR3 region has the DNA TGTGCCAGCAGCCCGGGACTAGCGGGTTTGGAGCAGTACTTC. It encodes CASSPGLAGLEQYF.

The chain couples TRBV19 to TRBJ1-2, with TRBD1 matching 7 bases. The V segment lost 8 bases and the J segment 2 bases; nucleotides outside the gene matches: 17. Germline-derived CDR1 and CDR2 are LNHDA and SQIVND (reference sequence). This CDR3 spans 17 amino acids. This chain's CDR3 is CASHGGRGKGLNYGYTF. CDR3 DNA sequence: TGTGCCAGTCACGGGGGCAGGGGGAAAGGCTTGAACTATGGCTACACCTTC.

The chain is built from TRBV3-1 and TRBJ2-7; D might be TRBD2 (6 bases). The J call may be mistaken, given a closer DNA end match to TRBJ2-4. The CDR3 extends over 18 amino acids. Germline V lookup: CDR1 LGHDT, CDR2 YNNKEL (reference sequence). DNA for the CDR3: TGTGCCAGCAGCCTTGGGCCTAGGAGGGCCCAGGGCAAAAACATTCAGTACTTC. This sequence encodes CASSLGPRRAQGKNIQYF.